Described below is a single T cell receptor beta chain sequence and its context. The data were taken from a study of blood T cell repertoires in COVID-19. The CDR3 extends over 15 amino acids. J was trimmed by 2 bases and V by 3 bases; bases with no gene match: 7. The assay was immunoSEQ multiplex PCR, and TCRdb's table has in-frame clones only and misses some. The profile covers approximately 130,000 clones, with approximately 83% appearing a single time and about 9.6% taken by the ten largest. The sequence was obtained from a man in his forties with active or convalescent COVID-19. This chain connects TRBV23-1 to TRBJ2-7, with 7 bases matching TRBD1. TRBV23-1 is labeled an ORF, and its function is uncertain. Sequencing input: peripheral blood. CDR3 in amino acids: CASSQDRDRAYEQYF. The CDR3 DNA follows: TGCGCCAGCAGTCAGGATCGCGACAGGGCCTACGAGCAGTACTTC.